These T cell receptor beta chains were read from a single sample in a study of blood T cell repertoires in COVID-19. Sequenced by immunoSEQ multiplex PCR; TCRdb stores in-frame clones only, minus some. This sample carries 200,000 to 300,000 clones, less than 90% of them seen once, and the ten largest clones take about 2.1%. Sequenced input: peripheral blood. The source of these receptors is a man aged 30 to 45 with active or convalescent COVID-19. Each CDR3 is given with its conserved first and last residue. D genes are given only for firm matches. Size is omitted from some rows. Given values are once, few, many or a class for expanded clones.

v_call: TRBV18
d_call: TRBD1
clone_size: -
j_call: TRBJ2-7
cdr3_aa: CASSSPPGQGNYEQYF
cdr3_nt: TGTGCCAGCTCATCGCCTCCGGGACAGGGAAACTACGAGCAGTACTTC

v_call: TRBV19
d_call: -
clone_size: once
j_call: TRBJ2-1
cdr3_aa: CASSIVWGVSYNEQFF
cdr3_nt: TGTGCCAGTAGTATAGTATGGGGGGTTTCCTACAATGAGCAGTTCTTC

v_call: TRBV5-4
d_call: TRBD1
clone_size: -
j_call: TRBJ1-2
cdr3_aa: CASSYEPTGGTVGYTF
cdr3_nt: TGTGCCAGCAGCTACGAACCGACAGGGGGAACGGTTGGCTACACCTTC

v_call: TRBV7-6
d_call: TRBD1
clone_size: -
j_call: TRBJ1-4
cdr3_aa: CASSWTGTVTEKLFF
cdr3_nt: TGTGCCAGCAGCTGGACCGGGACAGTCACTGAAAAACTGTTTTTT

v_call: TRBV19
d_call: -
clone_size: -
j_call: TRBJ2-7
cdr3_aa: CASSIAGRQGEQYF
cdr3_nt: TGTGCCAGTAGTATAGCCGGGCGGCAGGGCGAGCAGTACTTC

v_call: TRBV29-1
d_call: -
clone_size: -
j_call: TRBJ1-1
cdr3_aa: CSVVEGSEAFF
cdr3_nt: TGCAGCGTTGTTGAGGGCTCTGAAGCTTTCTTT

v_call: TRBV11-2
d_call: -
clone_size: -
j_call: TRBJ2-3
cdr3_aa: CASSLAQVTDTQYF
cdr3_nt: TGTGCCAGCAGCTTAGCTCAGGTCACAGATACGCAGTATTTT

v_call: TRBV27
d_call: -
clone_size: -
j_call: TRBJ1-2
cdr3_aa: CASSLWPPGDYGYTF
cdr3_nt: TGTGCCAGCAGTTTATGGCCCCCAGGGGACTATGGCTACACCTTC

v_call: TRBV6-1
d_call: TRBD1
clone_size: -
j_call: TRBJ2-1
cdr3_aa: CASCDILGTGDHEQFF
cdr3_nt: TGTGCCAGCTGTGACATACTAGGGACAGGGGATCATGAGCAGTTCTTC

v_call: TRBV5-1
d_call: -
clone_size: -
j_call: TRBJ2-2
cdr3_aa: CASSSHSPQLFF
cdr3_nt: TGCGCCAGCAGCTCCCACTCCCCCCAGCTGTTTTTT

v_call: TRBV10-3
d_call: TRBD2
clone_size: -
j_call: TRBJ2-1
cdr3_aa: CAIIGLAGEQFF
cdr3_nt: TGTGCCATCATTGGACTAGCGGGGGAGCAGTTCTTC

v_call: TRBV27
d_call: -
clone_size: -
j_call: TRBJ2-3
cdr3_aa: CASSHYDTQYF
cdr3_nt: TGTGCCAGCAGTCACTACGATACGCAGTATTTT

v_call: TRBV29-1
d_call: TRBD1
clone_size: -
j_call: TRBJ1-5
cdr3_aa: CSVGQGAGGNQPQHF
cdr3_nt: TGCAGCGTAGGACAGGGGGCCGGCGGCAATCAGCCCCAGCATTTT

v_call: TRBV18
d_call: TRBD1
clone_size: -
j_call: TRBJ1-2
cdr3_aa: CASSLPLPRQGEGYTF
cdr3_nt: TGTGCCAGCTCACTCCCCCTTCCGAGGCAGGGGGAGGGCTACACCTTC

v_call: TRBV7-9
d_call: TRBD2
clone_size: -
j_call: TRBJ2-5
cdr3_aa: CASSPTSGGAGVIGETQYF
cdr3_nt: TGTGCCAGCAGCCCAACTAGCGGGGGGGCAGGGGTGATTGGAGAGACCCAGTACTTC

v_call: TRBV5-6
d_call: TRBD1
clone_size: -
j_call: TRBJ1-1
cdr3_aa: CASSGVDRDYTEAFF
cdr3_nt: TGTGCCAGCAGCGGGGTGGACAGGGACTACACTGAAGCTTTCTTT

v_call: TRBV11-2
d_call: -
clone_size: few
j_call: TRBJ2-6
cdr3_aa: CASSLSRSSGANVLTF
cdr3_nt: TGTGCCAGCAGCTTGTCCCGCAGCTCTGGGGCCAACGTCCTGACTTTC

v_call: TRBV5-4
d_call: -
clone_size: -
j_call: TRBJ1-6
cdr3_aa: CASSLGGSSYNSPLHF
cdr3_nt: TGTGCCAGCAGCTTGGGCGGTAGCTCCTATAATTCACCCCTCCACTTT

v_call: TRBV6-6
d_call: TRBD1
clone_size: few
j_call: TRBJ2-2
cdr3_aa: CASGGSPGQGTGELFF
cdr3_nt: TGTGCCAGCGGGGGATCCCCGGGACAGGGTACCGGGGAGCTGTTTTTT

v_call: TRBV7-8
d_call: -
clone_size: -
j_call: TRBJ2-3
cdr3_aa: CASSGGTGTDTQYF
cdr3_nt: TGTGCCAGCAGCGGGGGGACAGGCACAGATACGCAGTATTTT

v_call: TRBV7-9
d_call: TRBD2
clone_size: -
j_call: TRBJ2-2
cdr3_aa: CASSLGTSGGPTGELFF
cdr3_nt: TGTGCCAGCAGCCTCGGGACTAGCGGGGGGCCCACCGGGGAGCTGTTTTTT

v_call: TRBV3-1/TRBV3-2
d_call: -
clone_size: -
j_call: TRBJ1-1
cdr3_aa: CASSRVYDTEAFF
cdr3_nt: TGTGCCAGCAGCCGCGTATATGACACTGAAGCTTTCTTT

v_call: TRBV14
d_call: -
clone_size: -
j_call: TRBJ1-3
cdr3_aa: CASSQDRGNTIYF
cdr3_nt: TGTGCCAGCAGCCAAGACAGGGGAAACACCATATATTTT

v_call: TRBV6-5
d_call: -
clone_size: -
j_call: TRBJ2-7
cdr3_aa: CASRVPGVDEQYF
cdr3_nt: TGTGCCAGCAGGGTGCCGGGGGTCGACGAGCAGTACTTC

v_call: TRBV9
d_call: TRBD1
clone_size: -
j_call: TRBJ1-5
cdr3_aa: CASSETGGFNQPQHF
cdr3_nt: TGTGCCAGCAGCGAGACAGGGGGCTTCAATCAGCCCCAGCATTTT

v_call: TRBV3-1/TRBV3-2
d_call: TRBD1
clone_size: -
j_call: TRBJ2-4
cdr3_aa: CASSMGQDKNIQYF
cdr3_nt: TGTGCCAGCAGTATGGGACAGGATAAAAACATTCAGTACTTC

v_call: TRBV19
d_call: TRBD1
clone_size: -
j_call: TRBJ2-7
cdr3_aa: CASSPRTGFSRPYEQYF
cdr3_nt: TGTGCCAGTAGTCCCAGGACAGGATTTAGCAGGCCCTACGAGCAGTACTTC

v_call: TRBV18
d_call: TRBD2
clone_size: -
j_call: TRBJ2-2
cdr3_aa: CASSPQGLAETFTGELFF
cdr3_nt: TGTGCCAGCTCACCCCAAGGACTAGCGGAGACATTCACCGGGGAGCTGTTTTTT

v_call: TRBV5-6
d_call: TRBD1
clone_size: -
j_call: TRBJ2-7
cdr3_aa: CASSQGQGFYEQYF
cdr3_nt: TGTGCCAGCAGCCAGGGACAGGGGTTTTACGAGCAGTACTTC

v_call: TRBV7-9
d_call: -
clone_size: once
j_call: TRBJ1-1
cdr3_aa: CASSLPGLDTEAFF
cdr3_nt: TGTGCCAGCAGCTTGCCAGGGCTAGACACTGAAGCTTTCTTT

v_call: TRBV11-1
d_call: -
clone_size: -
j_call: TRBJ2-1
cdr3_aa: CASSLERVSSYNEQFF
cdr3_nt: TGTGCCAGCAGCTTAGAGCGGGTCAGCTCCTACAATGAGCAGTTCTTC

v_call: TRBV25-1
d_call: -
clone_size: once
j_call: TRBJ1-1
cdr3_aa: CASSERTDTEAFF
cdr3_nt: TGTGCCAGCAGTGAAAGGACAGACACTGAAGCTTTCTTT

v_call: TRBV30
d_call: -
clone_size: -
j_call: TRBJ1-1
cdr3_aa: CAWRFYGVLNTEAFF
cdr3_nt: TGTGCCTGGAGATTTTACGGGGTTTTGAACACTGAAGCTTTCTTT

v_call: TRBV5-6
d_call: -
clone_size: -
j_call: TRBJ2-7
cdr3_aa: CASSLVGEVYEQYF
cdr3_nt: TGTGCCAGCAGCTTGGTCGGTGAGGTGTACGAGCAGTACTTC

v_call: TRBV5-1
d_call: -
clone_size: -
j_call: TRBJ2-6
cdr3_aa: CASSLSGAPGANVLTF
cdr3_nt: TGCGCCAGCAGCTTATCAGGGGCGCCTGGGGCCAACGTCCTGACTTTC

v_call: TRBV6-5
d_call: TRBD1
clone_size: -
j_call: TRBJ2-2
cdr3_aa: CASSRRTGDTGELFF
cdr3_nt: TGTGCCAGCAGTCGCCGGACAGGGGACACCGGGGAGCTGTTTTTT

v_call: TRBV7-2
d_call: -
clone_size: once
j_call: TRBJ2-2
cdr3_aa: CASSLLAVNTGELFF
cdr3_nt: TGTGCCAGCAGCCTCCTGGCAGTTAACACCGGGGAGCTGTTTTTT

v_call: TRBV2
d_call: TRBD1
clone_size: once
j_call: TRBJ2-7
cdr3_aa: CASSTRPGQGLHEQYF
cdr3_nt: TGTGCCAGCAGTACCAGACCGGGACAGGGGTTACACGAGCAGTACTTC

v_call: TRBV5-1
d_call: -
clone_size: -
j_call: TRBJ1-5
cdr3_aa: CASSPTGGGWNRPQHF
cdr3_nt: TGCGCCAGCAGCCCTACGGGCGGGGGGTGGAATCGGCCCCAGCATTTT

v_call: TRBV5-1
d_call: -
clone_size: -
j_call: TRBJ1-6
cdr3_aa: CASSNNGRGDNSPLHF
cdr3_nt: TGCGCCAGCAGCAACAACGGCCGGGGGGATAATTCACCCCTCCACTTT

v_call: TRBV2
d_call: -
clone_size: few
j_call: TRBJ2-2
cdr3_aa: CASRPPGAENTGELFF
cdr3_nt: TGTGCCAGCAGGCCCCCTGGAGCGGAGAACACCGGGGAGCTGTTTTTT

v_call: TRBV27
d_call: -
clone_size: -
j_call: TRBJ1-4
cdr3_aa: CASSLSGPFEKLFF
cdr3_nt: TGTGCCAGCAGTTTATCTGGCCCCTTCGAAAAACTGTTTTTT

v_call: TRBV5-4
d_call: -
clone_size: -
j_call: TRBJ2-3
cdr3_aa: CASSDTGLGTDTQYF
cdr3_nt: TGTGCCAGCAGCGACACAGGGCTGGGCACAGATACGCAGTATTTT

v_call: TRBV30
d_call: -
clone_size: -
j_call: TRBJ1-2
cdr3_aa: CAWSPPAQAYGYTF
cdr3_nt: TGTGCCTGGAGCCCCCCGGCACAGGCCTATGGCTACACCTTC

v_call: TRBV5-6
d_call: TRBD1
clone_size: -
j_call: TRBJ2-7
cdr3_aa: CASSYGTGGNSYEQYF
cdr3_nt: TGTGCCAGCAGCTACGGGACAGGGGGCAATTCCTACGAGCAGTACTTC

v_call: TRBV18
d_call: -
clone_size: -
j_call: TRBJ1-6
cdr3_aa: CASSPRGTHNSPLHF
cdr3_nt: TGTGCCAGCTCACCTCGCGGGACTCATAATTCACCCCTCCACTTT

v_call: TRBV25-1
d_call: -
clone_size: -
j_call: TRBJ2-5
cdr3_aa: CASSVRETQYF
cdr3_nt: TGTGCCAGCAGTGTCCGGGAGACCCAGTACTTC

v_call: TRBV21-1
d_call: -
clone_size: -
j_call: TRBJ1-2
cdr3_aa: CASISGQRNYGYTF
cdr3_nt: TGTGCCAGCATTTCAGGACAGCGGAACTATGGCTACACCTTC

v_call: TRBV19
d_call: -
clone_size: -
j_call: TRBJ2-7
cdr3_aa: CASSIRTGGDYEQYF
cdr3_nt: TGTGCCAGTAGTATTCGCACAGGGGGGGACTACGAGCAGTACTTC

v_call: TRBV19
d_call: -
clone_size: once
j_call: TRBJ1-1
cdr3_aa: CASSMRDTTVAEAFF
cdr3_nt: TGTGCCAGTAGTATGAGGGACACGACCGTCGCTGAAGCTTTCTTT

v_call: TRBV11-2
d_call: -
clone_size: -
j_call: TRBJ2-3
cdr3_aa: CASSLDLAATDTQYF
cdr3_nt: TGTGCCAGCAGCTTAGATCTGGCGGCCACAGATACGCAGTATTTT

v_call: TRBV7-9
d_call: -
clone_size: -
j_call: TRBJ1-2
cdr3_aa: CASSWGGDYGYTF
cdr3_nt: TGTGCCAGCAGCTGGGGGGGAGACTATGGCTACACCTTC

v_call: TRBV4-3
d_call: TRBD1
clone_size: -
j_call: TRBJ2-7
cdr3_aa: CASSQDLGQTYEQYF
cdr3_nt: TGCGCCAGCAGCCAAGATCTGGGACAGACCTACGAGCAGTACTTC

v_call: TRBV7-2
d_call: -
clone_size: few
j_call: TRBJ1-1
cdr3_aa: CASSFGHPETEAFF
cdr3_nt: TGTGCCAGCAGCTTTGGGCACCCCGAAACTGAAGCTTTCTTT

v_call: TRBV19
d_call: TRBD1
clone_size: -
j_call: TRBJ1-6
cdr3_aa: CASSIDRVIPLHF
cdr3_nt: TGTGCCAGTAGTATCGACAGGGTTATACCCCTCCACTTT

v_call: TRBV24-1
d_call: -
clone_size: -
j_call: TRBJ2-3
cdr3_aa: CATSEDDTDGSLTQYF
cdr3_nt: TGTGCCACCAGTGAAGACGATACAGACGGATCCCTTACGCAGTATTTT

v_call: TRBV6-4
d_call: TRBD1
clone_size: -
j_call: TRBJ1-6
cdr3_aa: CASSEGGPNSPLHF
cdr3_nt: TGTGCCAGCAGTGAAGGGGGCCCTAATTCACCCCTCCACTTT

v_call: TRBV6-2/TRBV6-3
d_call: TRBD1
clone_size: -
j_call: TRBJ1-1
cdr3_aa: CASSYWTGVMEAFF
cdr3_nt: TGTGCCAGCAGTTACTGGACAGGGGTTATGGAAGCTTTCTTT

v_call: TRBV19
d_call: TRBD1
clone_size: -
j_call: TRBJ1-5
cdr3_aa: CASSGGTGGGQPQHF
cdr3_nt: TGTGCCAGTAGTGGCGGGACAGGGGGAGGTCAGCCCCAGCATTTT

v_call: TRBV5-4
d_call: TRBD1
clone_size: few
j_call: TRBJ1-1
cdr3_aa: CASRELQGETEAFF
cdr3_nt: TGTGCCAGCAGGGAGCTACAGGGGGAAACTGAAGCTTTCTTT